This T cell receptor (beta chain) was obtained from a study of cytomegalovirus exposure and HLA in healthy donors. PCR amplification relied on 60 Vbeta primers (plus 13 Jbeta primers). The data were produced by immunoSEQ multiplex PCR, yet TCRdb's version contains in-frame clones alone and is incomplete. This sample has around 160,000 clones, with approximately 71% found just once. The CDR3 loop spans 15 amino acids. Germline V gene sequence: CDR1 MNHEY, CDR2 SMNVEV (reference sequence). The ends were cut back, 0 bases at V and 3 bases at J, with 9 bases in the middle. The chain links TRBV27 to TRBJ2-1, with D possibly TRBD1 on 5 matching bases. The sequencing input was PBMCs. The sequence was obtained from a male donor in good health and CMV-seronegative. This CDR3 reads CASSLSGVFYNEQFF. CDR3 coding DNA: TGTGCCAGCAGTTTATCAGGGGTCTTCTACAATGAGCAGTTCTTC.